This T cell receptor (beta chain) was recovered during a study of blood T cell repertoires in COVID-19 (dated by TCRdb to 2018 to 2020). About the full investigation: Samples covering the acute and convalescent phases of COVID-19 were provided by collaborators in the United States, Italy and Spain. The material from the prospective study consisted of cDNA or gDNA derived from T cells, B-cell-depleted T cells, or PBMCs. Subjects who had been exposed to COVID-19, were actively infected with it, or had recovered from it provided the deeply sampled blood TCRbeta repertoires that made up the dataset. The repertoires were released in a freely available public database intended as a resource for research on the immune response to SARS-CoV-2. The samples were drawn from the first 160 participants of the ongoing ImmuneRACE study and from 950 to 1,500 subjects provided by 6 global collaborators. The sample metadata nearly always contained a de-identified subject ID, COVID-19 status, age in years and sex. Where available, HLA class I and class II types were taken from metadata supplied by the sample provider and were not determined by assay-based typing. Broader findings and caveats from the paper: How much clinical and demographic metadata was included differed by source and by participant, and the metadata was provided uncurated.

TCRbeta CDR3 regions were amplified from genomic DNA using the immunoSEQ Assay, a bias-controlled multiplex PCR. In the source study's methods: The number of nucleated cells in each sample was estimated by amplification of reference gene primers within the assay. To quantify the absolute abundance of each unique TCRbeta CDR3 rearrangement, sequence reads were collapsed and filtered. For each sample, productive Simpson clonality was calculated by taking the square root of Simpson's diversity index across productive rearrangements. Drawn from immuneACCESS, this table holds only the in-frame rearrangements with V and J called that TCRdb kept. Clones are partly lost; checked studies trace under half to an unresolved V gene and leave the rest unexplained. The DNA was the basis for D and trimming; V, J and clone size are from that table. The sample contains some 220,000 clones, about 85% of them found a single time. The ten largest make up under 3% of the sample.

This clone was detected only a few times. This receptor's antigen is unknown. No base quality values were provided; no much bigger clone lies one nucleotide off. Participants in the prospective study were enrolled through a virtual design, were aged about 18 to 90 years, and lived in some 24 United States geographic areas. To assign participants to cohorts, the prospective study relied on clinical history that participants themselves reported in a screening survey and a study questionnaire. For ImmuneRACE Cohort 3, a participant was defined as recovered based on two consecutive negative NP/OP PCR tests, clearance by a healthcare professional, or resolution of symptoms. Mobile phlebotomists in the prospective study collected whole blood, serum and a nasopharyngeal or oropharyngeal swab from every participant. Additional blood draws and questionnaires over an approximately 2-month period could optionally be provided by prospective study participants. Prospective study blood samples were shipped either frozen or at room temperature before DNA extraction.

Source material: PBMCs or T cells enriched from blood (not recorded which). This clonotype was obtained from a woman under 40 who had recovered from COVID-19.

Here the CDR3 is given as CASRGTGRTGELFF. At the DNA level, the sequence is TGTGCCAGCCGGGGGACAGGACGCACCGGGGAGCTGTTTTTT. This chain joins TRBV6-5 to TRBJ2-2; a stretch of 8 junction bases matches TRBD1. From the cysteine through the phenylalanine, the CDR3 covers 14 amino acids. The DNA shown is the 42-base CDR3, in frame from base 1. Trimming removed 8 bases from V and 4 bases from J; the gene matches leave 6 bases unexplained. In the germline V gene, CDR1 corresponds to MNHEY and CDR2 to SVGAGI.